The clone carrying this T cell receptor (beta chain) came up once. Generated by immunoSEQ multiplex PCR, the TCRdb table keeps only in-frame clones and is missing some. The data contain tens of thousands of clones, around 83% of them singletons. The sample comes from a study of OX40 agonist ivuxolimab in advanced cancers. The germline V gene has CDR1 SGHDN and CDR2 FVKESK. CDR3 length: 16 amino acids. V lost 5 bases to trimming and J lost 3 bases; unmatched junction nucleotides: 9. The chain joins TRBV14 to TRBJ1-4; 7 bases map to TRBD1. The source material was CD4+ or CD8+ T cells sorted from blood, sampled in a trial of the OX40 agonist ivuxolimab. The clonotype was recovered from an adult with an advanced solid tumor such as melanoma, head and neck, liver or kidney cancer. CDR3 sequence reads: CASSRKPGTANEKLFF. CDR3 coding DNA: TGTGCCAGCAGCAGAAAACCCGGGACAGCTAATGAAAAACTGTTTTTT.